This TCR beta chain was identified during a study of T cells in Graves' hyperthyroidism and ophthalmopathy. Amplification of TCR beta CDR3 regions was performed using RNA transcripts as template. First-round RT-PCR of the TCR CDR3 relied on the HTBI primer set. Each CDR3 protein is one row after TCRdb ran MiXCR on the multiplex PCR reads. The data contain about 590,000 distinct CDR3 sequences, less than 20% of them seen just once; the ten biggest clones take up around 7.3%. The CDR3 sequence is 13 residues long. CDR1 is DFQATT, CDR2 SNEGSKA, per germline (reference sequence). After removal of 5 bases from V and 5 bases from J, the junction contained 1 base not matched to a gene.

The TCR comes from a woman aged 25 to 45 with Graves' hyperthyroidism. V is TRBV20-1 and J is TRBJ2-3, with TRBD2 matching 13 bases. The specimen was blood. CDR3 bases: TGCAGTGCTCGACTAGCGGGAGGAGATACGCAGTATTTT. Its translation: CSARLAGGDTQYF.